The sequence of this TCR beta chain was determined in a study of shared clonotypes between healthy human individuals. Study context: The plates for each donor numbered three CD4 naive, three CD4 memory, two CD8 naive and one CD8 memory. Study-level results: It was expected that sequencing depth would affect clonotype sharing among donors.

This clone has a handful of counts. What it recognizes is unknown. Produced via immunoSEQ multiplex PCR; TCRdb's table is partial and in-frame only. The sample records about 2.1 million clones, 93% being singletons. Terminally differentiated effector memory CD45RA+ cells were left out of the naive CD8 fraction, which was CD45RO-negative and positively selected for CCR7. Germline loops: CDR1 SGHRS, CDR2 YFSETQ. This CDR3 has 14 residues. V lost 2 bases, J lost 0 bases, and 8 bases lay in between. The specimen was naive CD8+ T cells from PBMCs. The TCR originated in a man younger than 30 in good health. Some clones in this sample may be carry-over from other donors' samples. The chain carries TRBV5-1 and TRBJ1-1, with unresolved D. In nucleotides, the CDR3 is TGCGCCAGCAGCTTAGTAGAGTTGAACACTGAAGCTTTCTTT. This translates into CASSLVELNTEAFF.